These T cell receptor beta chains were read from a single sample in a study of response to subunit inactivated influenza vaccine. MiXCR, applied by TCRdb to the RT-PCR reads, yields one record per CDR3 protein. Of fewer than 650,000 distinct CDR3 sequences detected, around 13% appear once; the ten largest clones hold around 12%. The sample consisted of PBMCs from blood, taken more than 35 days after vaccination. The source of these receptors is a man aged 50 to 60 who received an inactivated influenza vaccine. The CDR3 runs from the conserved cysteine through the conserved F or W. D genes are given only for firm matches. Clone size, where shown, is once, few, many, or a class for clones that have expanded.

CDR3 protein	CDR3 DNA	J gene	clone size	D gene	V gene
CSAPSGRGISGYTF	TGCAGCGCCCCATCTGGCAGGGGGATTAGTGGCTACACCTTC	TRBJ1-2	NA	TRBD1	TRBV29-1
CSARDSGVSRLPKQFF	TGCAGTGCTAGAGATAGTGGGGTTTCTCGGCTTCCTAAGCAGTTCTTC	TRBJ2-1	few	NA	TRBV20-1
CSARGRTHSGELFF	TGCAGTGCTAGGGGGAGGACTCACTCCGGGGAGCTGTTTTTT	TRBJ2-2	few	NA	TRBV20-1
CASSFGGGREYF	TGTGCCAGCAGTTTCGGGGGCGGGAGGGAGTACTTC	TRBJ2-4	few	TRBD2	TRBV6-5
CASSLGPAGNTDTQYF	TGTGCCAGCAGCTTAGGGCCAGCGGGGAACACAGATACGCAGTATTTT	TRBJ2-3	NA	TRBD2	TRBV7-3
CASSYDTDTQYF	TGTGCCAGCAGTTACGACACAGATACGCAGTATTTT	TRBJ2-3	few	NA	TRBV6-6
CASSLDPGVDEQFF	TGTGCCAGCAGTTTAGATCCCGGGGTCGATGAGCAGTTCTTC	TRBJ2-1	few	NA	TRBV12-3/TRBV12-4
CSVERGRVVTEAFF	TGCAGCGTTGAAAGGGGCAGGGTGGTCACTGAAGCTTTCTTT	TRBJ1-1	few	NA	TRBV29-1
CASSYPEFRDRGRRGYTF	TGTGCCAGCAGTTATCCCGAATTCCGCGACAGGGGACGAAGGGGCTACACCTTC	TRBJ1-2	many	TRBD1	TRBV6-2/TRBV6-3
CASSLRTSGGNNEQFF	TGTGCCAGCAGCCTGAGGACTAGCGGGGGAAACAATGAGCAGTTCTTC	TRBJ2-1	many	TRBD2	TRBV7-9
CASSNLLGKETQYF	TGTGCCAGCAGTAATCTACTAGGAAAAGAGACCCAGTACTTC	TRBJ2-5	many	NA	TRBV6-1
CASSADTYNYGYTF	TGTGCCAGTAGTGCGGACACCTATAACTATGGCTACACCTTC	TRBJ1-2	NA	NA	TRBV19
CASSLGRILEAFF	TGTGCCAGCAGCTTAGGGCGGATTCTTGAAGCTTTCTTT	TRBJ1-1	few	NA	TRBV11-2
CASSLGSSLQYF	TGTGCCAGCAGCTTGGGGTCTAGCCTTCAGTATTTT	TRBJ2-3	few	NA	TRBV5-4
CSVDAGGETQYF	TGCAGCGTTGACGCAGGCGGGGAGACCCAGTACTTC	TRBJ2-5	many	NA	TRBV29-1
CASKTGQGGNEQFF	TGCGCCAGCAAAACGGGACAGGGAGGCAATGAGCAGTTCTTC	TRBJ2-1	NA	TRBD1	TRBV4-1
CASSLLVAGSYNEQFF	TGTGCCAGCAGCCTTCTGGTAGCGGGATCCTACAATGAGCAGTTCTTC	TRBJ2-1	NA	TRBD2	TRBV7-8
CAISERSADSNQSQHF	TGTGCCATCAGCGAACGTAGTGCAGATAGCAATCAGTCCCAGCATTTT	TRBJ1-5	NA	NA	TRBV10-3
CASSSGDSGNTIYF	TGTGCCAGCAGCTCGGGAGACTCTGGAAACACCATATATTTT	TRBJ1-3	NA	NA	TRBV12-3/TRBV12-4
CASRELGQPQETQYF	TGTGCCAGCAGAGAACTGGGACAGCCCCAAGAGACCCAGTACTTC	TRBJ2-5	few	TRBD1	TRBV27
CASTSRTGSGELFF	TGTGCCAGCACCTCCCGGACGGGATCCGGGGAGCTGTTTTTT	TRBJ2-2	NA	NA	TRBV12-3/TRBV12-4
CASSPRTESTDTQYF	TGTGCCAGCTCACCACGGACAGAAAGCACAGATACGCAGTATTTT	TRBJ2-3	NA	NA	TRBV18
CASSQDRVGETQYF	TGTGCCAGCAGTCAAGACAGGGTTGGCGAGACCCAGTACTTC	TRBJ2-5	many	TRBD1	TRBV4-2
CASSRTEATEAFF	TGCGCCAGCAGCCGAACAGAGGCGACTGAAGCTTTCTTT	TRBJ1-1	few	NA	TRBV4-3
CAISRGNTEAFF	TGTGCCATCAGTCGCGGGAACACTGAAGCTTTCTTT	TRBJ1-1	NA	NA	TRBV10-3
CASRPGGINTGELFF	TGTGCCAGCAGACCAGGGGGCATTAACACCGGGGAGCTGTTTTTT	TRBJ2-2	few	TRBD1	TRBV12-3/TRBV12-4
CASSFGSGTIGEQFF	TGTGCCAGCAGTTTCGGTAGCGGGACAATAGGAGAGCAGTTCTTC	TRBJ2-1	many	TRBD2	TRBV12-3/TRBV12-4
CSARIADAYQETQYF	TGCAGTGCTAGGATAGCGGACGCCTATCAAGAGACCCAGTACTTC	TRBJ2-5	few	NA	TRBV20-1
CASSVGGQGEGKLFF	TGTGCCAGCAGCGTAGGGGGCCAGGGTGAGGGAAAACTGTTTTTT	TRBJ1-4	few	NA	TRBV9
CASSLSFGSSSYNEQFF	TGCGCCAGCAGCTTGAGTTTTGGGAGTAGCTCCTACAATGAGCAGTTCTTC	TRBJ2-1	NA	NA	TRBV5-1
CASGGWGETQYF	TGTGCCAGCGGGGGGTGGGGAGAGACCCAGTACTTC	TRBJ2-5	few	NA	TRBV12-3/TRBV12-4
CASSHSGNYEQYF	TGTGCCAGCAGTCATAGCGGGAACTACGAGCAGTACTTC	TRBJ2-7	NA	TRBD2	TRBV6-1
CASSETGQGYYEQYF	TGCGCCAGCAGCGAAACGGGACAGGGCTACTACGAGCAGTACTTC	TRBJ2-7	many	TRBD1	TRBV5-1
CSARGARSETQYF	TGCAGTGCTAGAGGGGCTAGAAGTGAGACCCAGTACTTC	TRBJ2-5	few	NA	TRBV20-1
CSAKSGTVSYEQYF	TGCAGTGCTAAGTCCGGGACCGTTTCCTACGAGCAGTATTTC	TRBJ2-7	few	NA	TRBV20-1
CSANPGQGYEQYF	TGCAGTGCGAATCCGGGACAGGGGTACGAGCAGTACTTC	TRBJ2-7	NA	TRBD1	TRBV20-1
CASSLESVWDNQETQYF	TGTGCCAGCAGCTTAGAGTCAGTGTGGGACAACCAAGAGACCCAGTACTTC	TRBJ2-5	few	NA	TRBV7-9
CASSQVGWTSGGAYNEQFF	TGTGCCAGCAGCCAAGTCGGTTGGACTAGCGGGGGGGCATACAATGAGCAGTTCTTC	TRBJ2-1	few	TRBD2	TRBV4-2
CASSTRAGGFDTGELFF	TGTGCCAGCAGCACCCGAGCGGGAGGTTTTGACACCGGGGAGCTGTTTTTT	TRBJ2-2	once	TRBD2	TRBV9
CASSAGSYGYTF	TGCGCCAGCAGTGCAGGGAGCTATGGCTACACCTTC	TRBJ1-2	few	NA	TRBV5-1
CASSADTVGANVLTF	TGTGCCAGCAGTGCGGACACGGTAGGGGCCAACGTCCTGACTTTC	TRBJ2-6	NA	NA	TRBV7-9
CASSPYNNEQFF	TGCGCCAGCAGCCCCTATAACAATGAGCAGTTCTTC	TRBJ2-1	few	NA	TRBV5-1
CASSPPVYAKEQFF	TGTGCCAGCAGCCCGCCCGTTTACGCCAAGGAGCAGTTCTTC	TRBJ2-1	NA	NA	TRBV7-9
CASSQSRGEQYF	TGTGCCAGCAGCCAATCGAGGGGGGAGCAGTACTTC	TRBJ2-7	few	NA	TRBV16
CASSLGGQNTEAFF	TGTGCCAGCAGCTTAGGTGGCCAGAACACTGAAGCTTTCTTT	TRBJ1-1	many	NA	TRBV7-9
CASSSGGADQPQHF	TGTGCCAGCAGTTCAGGGGGCGCGGATCAGCCCCAGCATTTT	TRBJ1-5	NA	TRBD1	TRBV5-5
CAISQYELAGTETQYF	TGTGCCATCAGCCAATATGAACTAGCGGGGACAGAGACCCAGTACTTC	TRBJ2-5	NA	TRBD2	TRBV14
CASSLGAEGPYEQYF	TGTGCCAGCAGCTTGGGGGCGGAGGGGCCCTACGAGCAGTACTTC	TRBJ2-7	few	NA	TRBV5-7
CASSLVPQITEAFF	TGTGCCAGCAGCTTAGTTCCGCAGATCACTGAAGCTTTCTTT	TRBJ1-1	many	NA	TRBV7-2
CASSLLSSPDTQYF	TGCGCCAGCAGCTTGTTGTCTTCCCCAGATACGCAGTATTTT	TRBJ2-3	NA	NA	TRBV5-1
CASSSGTENGYTF	TGTGCCAGCAGTTCCGGGACTGAAAACGGCTACACCTTC	TRBJ1-2	many	NA	TRBV12-3/TRBV12-4
CASSLTSRAGSTDTQYF	TGTGCCAGCAGCCTCACGTCCAGGGCGGGGTCCACAGATACGCAGTATTTT	TRBJ2-3	NA	NA	TRBV4-2
CASSWVWGEAFF	TGTGCCAGCAGTTGGGTGTGGGGGGAAGCTTTCTTT	TRBJ1-1	NA	NA	TRBV12-3/TRBV12-4
CATSDYGDNLVDEQFF	TGTGCCACCAGTGATTACGGGGACAACCTCGTCGATGAGCAGTTCTTC	TRBJ2-1	NA	NA	TRBV24-1
CAISDQGGTGQPQHF	TGTGCCATCAGTGATCAGGGGGGGACGGGTCAGCCCCAGCATTTT	TRBJ1-5	few	TRBD1	TRBV10-3